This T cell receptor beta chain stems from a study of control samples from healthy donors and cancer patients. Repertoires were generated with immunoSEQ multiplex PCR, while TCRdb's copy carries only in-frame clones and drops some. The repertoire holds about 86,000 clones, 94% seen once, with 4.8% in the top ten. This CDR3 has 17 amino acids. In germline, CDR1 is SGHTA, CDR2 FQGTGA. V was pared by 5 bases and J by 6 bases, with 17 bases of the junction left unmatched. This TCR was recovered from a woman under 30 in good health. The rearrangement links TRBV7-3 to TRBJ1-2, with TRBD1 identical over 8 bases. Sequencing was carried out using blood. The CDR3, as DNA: TGTGCCAGCAGCCCCACCGCCTCGGACAGGGTGTCGGATGGCTACACCTTC. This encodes CASSPTASDRVSDGYTF. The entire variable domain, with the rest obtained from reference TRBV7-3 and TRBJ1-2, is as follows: GAGVSQTPSNKVTEKGKYVELRCDPISGHTALYWYRQSLGQGPEFLIYFQGTGAADDSGLPNDRFFAVRPEGSVSTLKIQRTERGDSAVYLCASSPTASDRVSDGYTFGSGTRLTVV.